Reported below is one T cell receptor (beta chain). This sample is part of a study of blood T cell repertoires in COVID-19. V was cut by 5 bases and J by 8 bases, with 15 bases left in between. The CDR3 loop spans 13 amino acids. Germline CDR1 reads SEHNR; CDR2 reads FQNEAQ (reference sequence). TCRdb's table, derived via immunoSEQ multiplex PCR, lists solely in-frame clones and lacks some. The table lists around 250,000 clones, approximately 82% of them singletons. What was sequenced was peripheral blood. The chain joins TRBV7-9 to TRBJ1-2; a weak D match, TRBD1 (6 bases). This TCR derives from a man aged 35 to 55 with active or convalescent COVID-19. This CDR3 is CASSNPGVSGYTF. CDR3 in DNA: TGTGCCAGCAGCAATCCAGGGGTCTCGGGCTACACCTTC. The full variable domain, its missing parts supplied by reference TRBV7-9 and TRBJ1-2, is DTGVSQNPRHKITKRGQNVTFRCDPISEHNRLYWYRQTLGQGPEFLTYFQNEAQLEKSRLLSDRFSAERPKGSFSTLEIQRTEQGDSAMYLCASSNPGVSGYTFGSGTRLTVV.